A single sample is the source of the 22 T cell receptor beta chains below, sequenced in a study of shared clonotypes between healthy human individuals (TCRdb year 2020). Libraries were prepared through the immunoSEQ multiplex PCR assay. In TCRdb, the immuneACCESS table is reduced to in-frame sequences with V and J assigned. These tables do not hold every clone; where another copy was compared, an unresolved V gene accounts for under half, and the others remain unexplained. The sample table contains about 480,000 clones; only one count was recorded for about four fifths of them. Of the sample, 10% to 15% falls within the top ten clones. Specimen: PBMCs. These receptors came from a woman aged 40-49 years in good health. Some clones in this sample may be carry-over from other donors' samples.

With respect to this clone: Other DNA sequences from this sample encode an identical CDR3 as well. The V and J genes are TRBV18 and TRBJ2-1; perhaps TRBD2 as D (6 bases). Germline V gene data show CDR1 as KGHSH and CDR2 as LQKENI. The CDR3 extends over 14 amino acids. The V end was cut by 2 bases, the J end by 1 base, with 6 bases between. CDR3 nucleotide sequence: TGTGCCAGCTCACCAGGGACTTCCTACAATGAGCAGTTCTTC. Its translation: CASSPGTSYNEQFF.

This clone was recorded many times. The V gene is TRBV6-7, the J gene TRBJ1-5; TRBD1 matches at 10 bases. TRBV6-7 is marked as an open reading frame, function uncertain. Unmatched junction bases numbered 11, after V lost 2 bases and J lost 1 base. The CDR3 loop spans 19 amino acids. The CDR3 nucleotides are TGTGCCAGCAGTTACCCCCGGGACAGGGGAATGACGAGCAATCAGCCCCAGCATTTT. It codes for CASSYPRDRGMTSNQPQHF.

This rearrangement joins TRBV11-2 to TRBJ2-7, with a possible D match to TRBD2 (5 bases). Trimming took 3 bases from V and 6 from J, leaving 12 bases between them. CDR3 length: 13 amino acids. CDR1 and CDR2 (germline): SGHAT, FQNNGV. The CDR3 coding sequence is TGTGCCAGCAGCTTGGCCCCTAGCTCCGAGCAGTACTTC. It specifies CASSLAPSSEQYF.

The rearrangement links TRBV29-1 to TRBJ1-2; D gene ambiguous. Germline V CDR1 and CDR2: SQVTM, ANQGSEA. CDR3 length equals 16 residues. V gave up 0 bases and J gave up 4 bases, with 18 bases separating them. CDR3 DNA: TGCAGCGTTGAAGATTGGTCGGCTAAGGGCGTCTATGGCTACACCTTC. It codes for CSVEDWSAKGVYGYTF.

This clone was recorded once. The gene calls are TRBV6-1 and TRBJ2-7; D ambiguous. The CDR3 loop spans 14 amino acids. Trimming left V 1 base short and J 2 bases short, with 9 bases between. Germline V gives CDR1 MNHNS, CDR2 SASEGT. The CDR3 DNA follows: TGTGCCAGCAGTGAAGGGGGTAGGGCCTACGAGCAGTACTTC. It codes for CASSEGGRAYEQYF.

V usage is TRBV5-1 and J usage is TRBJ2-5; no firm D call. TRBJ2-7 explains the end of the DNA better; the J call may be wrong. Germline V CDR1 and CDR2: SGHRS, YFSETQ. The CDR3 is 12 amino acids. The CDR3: CASSLNGPEQYF. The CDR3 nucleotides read TGCGCCAGCAGCTTGAACGGACCCGAGCAGTACTTC.

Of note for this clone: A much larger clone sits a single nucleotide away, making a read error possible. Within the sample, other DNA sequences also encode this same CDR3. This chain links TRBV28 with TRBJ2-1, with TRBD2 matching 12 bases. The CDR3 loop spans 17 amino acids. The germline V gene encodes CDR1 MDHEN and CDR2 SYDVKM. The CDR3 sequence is CASSHGLAGGGRNEQFF. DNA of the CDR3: TGTGCTAGCAGTCACGGGCTAGCGGGAGGGGGGAGGAATGAGCAGTTCTTC.

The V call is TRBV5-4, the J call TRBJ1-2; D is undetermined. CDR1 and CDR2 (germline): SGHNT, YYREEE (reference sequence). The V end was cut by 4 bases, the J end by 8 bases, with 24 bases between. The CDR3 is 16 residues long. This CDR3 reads CASSPLNTPRLYGYTF. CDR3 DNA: TGTGCCAGCAGCCCACTAAACACACCCCGTTTGTACGGCTACACCTTC. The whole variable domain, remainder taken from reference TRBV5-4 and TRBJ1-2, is ETGVTQSPTHLIKTRGQQVTLRCSSQSGHNTVSWYQQALGQGPQFIFQYYREEENGRGNFPPRFSGLQFPNYSSELNVNALELDDSALYLCASSPLNTPRLYGYTFGSGTRLTVV.

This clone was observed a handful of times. This CDR3 reads CASSTRDFVRIYDTQYF. The CDR3 DNA is TGTGCCAGCAGCACCCGGGACTTCGTCCGTATTTATGATACGCAGTATTTT. The chain couples TRBV7-2 to TRBJ2-3; maybe TRBD2 (6 bases). In germline, CDR1 is SGHTA, CDR2 FQGNSA. The CDR3 spans 17 residues. V lost 5 bases and J lost 6, with 24 bases in between.

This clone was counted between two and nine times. The CDR3: CASSLRVDTGELFF. CDR3 nucleotides: TGTGCCAGCAGCTTGCGAGTTGACACCGGGGAGCTGTTTTTT. J is TRBJ2-2 and V is TRBV7-9; no clear D. V was trimmed by 3 bases and J by 3 bases, leaving 8 bases between them. This CDR3 region has 14 residues. The germline V gene has CDR1 SEHNR and CDR2 FQNEAQ (reference sequence).

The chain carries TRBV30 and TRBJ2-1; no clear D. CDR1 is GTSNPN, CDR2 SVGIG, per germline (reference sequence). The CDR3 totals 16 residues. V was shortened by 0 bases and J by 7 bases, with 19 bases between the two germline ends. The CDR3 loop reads CAWSVSLVRPRNEQFF. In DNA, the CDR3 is TGTGCCTGGAGTGTATCATTAGTCAGGCCGAGGAATGAGCAGTTCTTC.

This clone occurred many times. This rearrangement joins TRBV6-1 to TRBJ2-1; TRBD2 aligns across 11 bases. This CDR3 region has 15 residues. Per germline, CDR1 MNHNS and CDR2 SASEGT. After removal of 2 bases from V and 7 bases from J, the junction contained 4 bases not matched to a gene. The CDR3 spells CASSELAGGTNEQFF. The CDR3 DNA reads TGTGCCAGCAGTGAATTAGCGGGAGGGACTAATGAGCAGTTCTTC.

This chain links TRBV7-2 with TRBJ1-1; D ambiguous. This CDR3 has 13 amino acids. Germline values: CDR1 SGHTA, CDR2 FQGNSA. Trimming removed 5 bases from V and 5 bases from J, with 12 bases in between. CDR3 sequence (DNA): TGTGCCAGCAGCCCAATAGGGAGGACTGAAGCTTTCTTT. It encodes CASSPIGRTEAFF.

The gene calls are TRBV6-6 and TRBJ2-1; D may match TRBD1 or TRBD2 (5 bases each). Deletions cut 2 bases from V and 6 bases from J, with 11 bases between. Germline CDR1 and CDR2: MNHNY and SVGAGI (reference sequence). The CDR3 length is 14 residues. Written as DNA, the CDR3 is TGTGCCAGCAGTTACCCCGGGACGTTCAATGAGCAGTTCTTC. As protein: CASSYPGTFNEQFF.

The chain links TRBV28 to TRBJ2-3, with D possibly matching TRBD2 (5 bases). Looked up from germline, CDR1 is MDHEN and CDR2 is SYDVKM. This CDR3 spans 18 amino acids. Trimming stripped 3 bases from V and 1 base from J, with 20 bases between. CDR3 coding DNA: TGTGCCAGCAGTTTCATTCCCCCCATAGGAGGTGGCACAGATACGCAGTATTTT. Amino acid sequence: CASSFIPPIGGGTDTQYF.

The CDR3 DNA reads TGTGCCAGCAGCTTGGGTTCTGGGAACCATGGCTACACCTTC. Its protein product is CASSLGSGNHGYTF. The chain joins TRBV5-6 to TRBJ1-2; D unresolved. In germline, CDR1 is SGHDT, CDR2 YYEEEE. CDR3 size: 14 residues. V was clipped by 0 bases and J by 6 bases, with 12 bases between them.

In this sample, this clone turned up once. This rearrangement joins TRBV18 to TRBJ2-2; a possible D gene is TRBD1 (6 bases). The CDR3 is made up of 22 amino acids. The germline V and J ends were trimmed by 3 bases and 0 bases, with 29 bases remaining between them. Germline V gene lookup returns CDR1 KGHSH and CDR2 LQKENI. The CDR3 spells CASSPINLYRQESTANTGELFF. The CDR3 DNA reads TGTGCCAGCTCACCGATCAACCTCTATCGACAGGAGAGTACCGCGAACACCGGGGAGCTGTTTTTT.

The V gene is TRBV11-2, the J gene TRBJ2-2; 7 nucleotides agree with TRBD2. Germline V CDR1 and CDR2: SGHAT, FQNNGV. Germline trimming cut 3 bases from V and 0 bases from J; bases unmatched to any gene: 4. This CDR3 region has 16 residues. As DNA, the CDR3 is TGTGCCAGCAGCTTTTCGGGAGGAGCGAACACCGGGGAGCTGTTTTTT. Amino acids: CASSFSGGANTGELFF.

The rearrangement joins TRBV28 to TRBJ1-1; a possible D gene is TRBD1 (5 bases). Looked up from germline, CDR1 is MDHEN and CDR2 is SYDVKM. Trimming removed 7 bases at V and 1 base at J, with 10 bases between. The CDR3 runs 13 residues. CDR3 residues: CASTPGGNTEAFF. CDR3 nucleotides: TGTGCCAGCACCCCGGGGGGGAACACTGAAGCTTTCTTT. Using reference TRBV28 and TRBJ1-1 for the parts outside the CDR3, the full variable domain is DVKVTQSSRYLVKRTGEKVFLECVQDMDHENMFWYRQDPGLGLRLIYFSYDVKMKEKGDIPEGYSVSREKKERFSLILESASTNQTSMYLCASTPGGNTEAFFGQGTRLTVV.

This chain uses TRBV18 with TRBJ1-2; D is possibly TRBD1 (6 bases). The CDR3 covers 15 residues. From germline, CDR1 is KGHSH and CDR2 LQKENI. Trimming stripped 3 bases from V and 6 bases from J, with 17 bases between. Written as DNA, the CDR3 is TGTGCCAGCTCACCGACTTCAGCAGGGGATAATGGCTACACCTTC. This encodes CASSPTSAGDNGYTF.

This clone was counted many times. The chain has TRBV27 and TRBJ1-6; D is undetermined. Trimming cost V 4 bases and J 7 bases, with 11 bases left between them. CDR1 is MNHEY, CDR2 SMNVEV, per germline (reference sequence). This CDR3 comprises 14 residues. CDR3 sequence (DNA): TGTGCCAGCAGTTATAGGCAGCGCAATTCACCCCTCCACTTT. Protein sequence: CASSYRQRNSPLHF.

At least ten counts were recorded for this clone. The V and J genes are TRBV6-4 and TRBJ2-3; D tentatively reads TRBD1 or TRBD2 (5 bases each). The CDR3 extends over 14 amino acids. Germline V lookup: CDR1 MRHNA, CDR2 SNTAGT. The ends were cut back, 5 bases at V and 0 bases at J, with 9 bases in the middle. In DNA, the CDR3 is TGTGCCAGCAGTAAAGGGGAGAGCACAGATACGCAGTATTTT. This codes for CASSKGESTDTQYF.